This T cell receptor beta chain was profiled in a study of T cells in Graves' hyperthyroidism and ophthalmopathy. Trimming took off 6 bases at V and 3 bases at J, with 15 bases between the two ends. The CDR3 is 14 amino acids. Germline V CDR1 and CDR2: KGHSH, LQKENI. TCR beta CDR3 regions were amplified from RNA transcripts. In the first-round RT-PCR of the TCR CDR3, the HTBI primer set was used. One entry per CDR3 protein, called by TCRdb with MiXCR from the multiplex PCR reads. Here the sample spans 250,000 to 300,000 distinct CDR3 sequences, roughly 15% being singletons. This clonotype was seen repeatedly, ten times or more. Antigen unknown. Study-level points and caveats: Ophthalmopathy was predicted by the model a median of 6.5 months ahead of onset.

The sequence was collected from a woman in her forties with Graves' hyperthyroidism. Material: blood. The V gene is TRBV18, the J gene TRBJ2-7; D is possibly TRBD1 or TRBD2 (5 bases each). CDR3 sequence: CASSREGTHYEQYF. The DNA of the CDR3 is TGTGCCAGCTCGCGCGAGGGGACCCACTACGAGCAGTACTTC.